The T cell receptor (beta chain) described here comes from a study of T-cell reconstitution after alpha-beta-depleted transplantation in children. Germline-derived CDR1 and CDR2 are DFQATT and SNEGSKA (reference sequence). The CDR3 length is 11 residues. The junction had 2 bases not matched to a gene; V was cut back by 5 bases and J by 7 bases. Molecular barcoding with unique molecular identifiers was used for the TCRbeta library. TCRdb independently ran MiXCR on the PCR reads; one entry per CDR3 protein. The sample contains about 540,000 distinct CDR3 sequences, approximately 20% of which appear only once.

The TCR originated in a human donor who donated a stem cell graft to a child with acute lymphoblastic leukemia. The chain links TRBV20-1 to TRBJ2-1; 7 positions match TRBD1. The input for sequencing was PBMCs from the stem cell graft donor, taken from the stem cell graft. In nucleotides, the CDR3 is TGCAGTGCTGACAGGGTAAATGAGCAGTTCTTC. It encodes CSADRVNEQFF.